Shown below are 4 T cell receptor beta chains from a single sample sequenced in a study of blood T cell repertoires in COVID-19. The protocol was immunoSEQ multiplex PCR, while the TCRdb copy is restricted to in-frame clones and leaves out a portion. In the table there are 270,000 or so clones, 86% of which are singletons. Sample: PBMCs or T cells enriched from blood (not recorded which). The receptors stem from a woman under 30 who had recovered from COVID-19.

The V and J genes are TRBV19 and TRBJ2-5, with TRBD2 as a possible D gene (6 bases). Germline V gene data show CDR1 as LNHDA and CDR2 as SQIVND (reference sequence). The CDR3 has 16 residues. With 5 bases removed from V and 5 bases from J, the gap between germline ends came to 21 bases. CDR3 region: CASSGGNLGGLETQYF. In DNA, the CDR3 is TGTGCCAGTAGTGGGGGGAACCTTGGTGGGTTGGAGACCCAGTACTTC.

Written as DNA, the CDR3 is TGTGCCAGCAGACCCCATATGGAGGACAGCCGCTACAATGAGCAGTTCTTC. It specifies CASRPHMEDSRYNEQFF. The chain joins TRBV27 to TRBJ2-1; D possibly corresponds to TRBD1 (6 bases). The CDR3 covers 17 residues. Germline V gene data show CDR1 as MNHEY and CDR2 as SMNVEV (reference sequence). Trimming took off 6 bases at V and 3 bases at J, with 21 bases between the two ends.

V is TRBV7-3 and J is TRBJ2-3; 7 bases agree with TRBD1. The junction had 11 bases not matched to a gene; V was cut back by 5 bases and J by 9 bases. CDR3 length: 14 residues. In germline, CDR1 is SGHTA, CDR2 FQGTGA. This CDR3 reads CASSPADRASTQYF. DNA for the CDR3: TGTGCCAGCAGCCCCGCCGACAGGGCTTCCACGCAGTATTTT.

This chain joins TRBV28 and TRBJ2-5, with 7 bases matching TRBD2. V shed 6 bases, J shed 5 bases, and the junction held 12 bases outside the gene matches. CDR1 is MDHEN, CDR2 SYDVKM, per germline. The CDR3 is 15 residues long. Written as DNA, the CDR3 is TGTGCCAGCAGCTCCGGACTAAGGGGAGGGGAGACCCAGTACTTC. Protein product: CASSSGLRGGETQYF.